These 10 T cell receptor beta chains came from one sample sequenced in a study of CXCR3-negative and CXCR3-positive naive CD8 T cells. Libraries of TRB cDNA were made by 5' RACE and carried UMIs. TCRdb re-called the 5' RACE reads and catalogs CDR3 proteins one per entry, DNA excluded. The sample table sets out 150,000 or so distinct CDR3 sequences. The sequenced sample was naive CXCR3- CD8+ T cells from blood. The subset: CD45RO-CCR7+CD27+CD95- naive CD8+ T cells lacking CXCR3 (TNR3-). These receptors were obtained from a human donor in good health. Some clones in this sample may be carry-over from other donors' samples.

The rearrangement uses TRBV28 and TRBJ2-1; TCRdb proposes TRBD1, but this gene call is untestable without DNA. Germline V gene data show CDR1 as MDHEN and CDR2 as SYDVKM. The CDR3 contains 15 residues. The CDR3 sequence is CASSFTGTEYNEQFF.

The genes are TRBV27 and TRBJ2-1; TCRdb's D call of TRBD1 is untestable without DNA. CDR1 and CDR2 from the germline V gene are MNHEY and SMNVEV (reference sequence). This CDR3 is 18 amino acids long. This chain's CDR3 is CASSWGQVITRAYNEQFF.

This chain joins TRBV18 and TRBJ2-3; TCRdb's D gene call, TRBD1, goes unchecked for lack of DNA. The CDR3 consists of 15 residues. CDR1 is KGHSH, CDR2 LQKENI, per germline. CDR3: CASSPGQGWTDTQYF.

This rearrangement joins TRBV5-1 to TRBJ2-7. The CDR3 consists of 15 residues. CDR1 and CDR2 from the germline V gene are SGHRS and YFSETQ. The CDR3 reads CASSLAGIPSYEQYF.

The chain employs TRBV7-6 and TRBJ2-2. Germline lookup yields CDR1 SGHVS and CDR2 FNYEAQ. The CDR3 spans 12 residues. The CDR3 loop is CASGPFGGELFF.

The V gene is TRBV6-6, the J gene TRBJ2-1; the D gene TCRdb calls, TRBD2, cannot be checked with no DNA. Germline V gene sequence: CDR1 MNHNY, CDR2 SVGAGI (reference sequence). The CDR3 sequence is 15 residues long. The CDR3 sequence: CASNPLAGVYNEQFF.

This CDR3 reads CASSLGMGTGAAGANVLTF. The genes are TRBV28 and TRBJ2-6; TCRdb returns TRBD1, unconfirmable since there is no DNA. The CDR3 is 19 amino acids. CDR1 and CDR2 from the germline V gene are MDHEN and SYDVKM. The full variable domain, rest sourced from reference TRBV28 and TRBJ2-6, is DVKVTQSSRYLVKRTGEKVFLECVQDMDHENMFWYRQDPGLGLRLIYFSYDVKMKEKGDIPEGYSVSREKKERFSLILESASTNQTSMYLCASSLGMGTGAAGANVLTFGAGSRLTVL.

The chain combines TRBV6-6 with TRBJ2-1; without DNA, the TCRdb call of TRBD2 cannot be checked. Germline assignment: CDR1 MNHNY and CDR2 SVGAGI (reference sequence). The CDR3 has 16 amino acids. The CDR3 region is CASSRTSGGQSNEQFF.

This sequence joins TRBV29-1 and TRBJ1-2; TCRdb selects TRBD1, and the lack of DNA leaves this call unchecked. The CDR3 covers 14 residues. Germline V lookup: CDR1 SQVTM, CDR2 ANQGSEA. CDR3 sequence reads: CSSEDARGRDGYTF.

The CDR3 protein is CASSDGGGLNTEAFF. The V call is TRBV27, the J call TRBJ1-1; no DNA is available, so the TRBD1 call from TCRdb remains unchecked. The CDR3 length is 15 residues. Germline assignment: CDR1 MNHEY and CDR2 SMNVEV (reference sequence).